This TCR beta chain was documented in a study of blood T cell repertoires in COVID-19. Study-wide context: Some COVID-19 samples were acute and others convalescent; all came from the United States, Italy and Spain. PBMCs, B-cell-depleted T cells, or T cells were the source of the cDNA or gDNA that made up the material.

Clones were read by immunoSEQ multiplex PCR, and TCRdb kept only the in-frame ones, dropping some. Of more than 150,000 clones listed, around 87% are singletons. The clonotype comes from a middle-aged man with active or convalescent COVID-19. Sequencing was performed on peripheral blood.

The CDR3 nucleotides read TGTGCCAGCAGCTTGAGAAAGCGGGGGGGTACTTACCAAGAGACCCAGTACTTC. This translates into CASSLRKRGGTYQETQYF. This chain links TRBV7-2 with TRBJ2-5; 10 positions agree with TRBD2. The CDR3 is 18 amino acids. Trimming cost V 3 bases and J 0 bases; bases outside gene matches: 10. Germline CDR1 reads SGHTA; CDR2 reads FQGNSA.